This T cell receptor beta chain was captured by sequencing in a study of blood T cells in healthy people across ages. Every donor contributed 7.5 to 10 milliliters of peripheral blood by blood draw. Together with a sample-barcoded 5' primer, a J-beta primer mix was included in a second PCR lasting 7 to 11 cycles. MiXCR was run by TCRdb on the 5' RACE reads, yielding one entry per CDR3 protein. The data hold some 710,000 distinct CDR3 sequences, with about half observed a single time. The CDR3 sequence is 13 residues long. Deletions cut 7 bases from V and 2 bases from J, with 14 bases between. The germline CDR1 and CDR2 sequences are SQVTM and ANQGSEA.

The chain links TRBV29-1 to TRBJ2-5; a possible D gene is TRBD2 (6 bases). The clonotype was recovered from an older man in good health. The sample consisted of blood. Here the CDR3 DNA reads TGCAGCGGTGAGGGGACTGTTCAAGAGACCCAGTACTTC. It is translated as CSGEGTVQETQYF.